A single sample gave rise to the 15 T cell receptor beta chains below, sequenced in a study of cytomegalovirus exposure and HLA in healthy donors. Primers: 60 Vbeta forward and 13 Jbeta reverse. The repertoire was sequenced with immunoSEQ multiplex PCR; TCRdb's copy has only in-frame clones and lacks some. The data contain around 170,000 clones, around 82% of them singletons. Sample: PBMCs. These receptors were collected from a man between 35 and 55 years old in good health and CMV-seronegative.

This clone was counted a few times. The rearrangement joins TRBV7-9 to TRBJ2-7; a possible D gene is TRBD1 (6 bases). Germline V gene data show CDR1 as SEHNR and CDR2 as FQNEAQ (reference sequence). CDR3 length equals 16 residues. Trimming left V 3 bases short and J 2 bases short, with 17 bases between. The chain's CDR3 is CASSFSIGQGTYEQYF. The CDR3 nucleotides read TGTGCCAGCAGCTTCAGTATAGGGCAGGGGACCTACGAGCAGTACTTC.

The chain couples TRBV5-4 to TRBJ2-7, with 11 bases identical to TRBD2. J was trimmed by 3 bases and V by 5 bases; bases with no gene match: 7. Germline V gives CDR1 SGHNT, CDR2 YYREEE (reference sequence). The CDR3 sequence is 15 residues long. In DNA form, the CDR3 reads TGTGCCAGCAGGTCCGGGACTAGCGGCTTCTACGAGCAGTACTTC. It is translated as CASRSGTSGFYEQYF.

This chain links TRBV5-4 with TRBJ2-3; D unresolved. Germline V CDR1 and CDR2: SGHNT, YYREEE (reference sequence). The CDR3 loop spans 16 amino acids. V dropped 1 base and J dropped 0 bases, with 12 bases sitting between them. The CDR3 DNA follows: TGTGCCAGCAGCTTGTGGCCAGGTGCTAGCACAGATACGCAGTATTTT. Translating gives CASSLWPGASTDTQYF.

The gene calls are TRBV4-1 and TRBJ1-4; no reliable D call. Germline values: CDR1 MGHRA, CDR2 YSYEKL. The V end lost 3 bases, the J end lost 0 bases, and 11 bases lay between the germline ends. There are 16 residues in the CDR3. CDR3 region: CASSQFGLSTNEKLFF. In nucleotides, the CDR3 is TGCGCCAGCAGCCAGTTCGGACTGTCAACTAATGAAAAACTGTTTTTT.

The rearrangement links TRBV13 to TRBJ2-5; 9 nucleotides line up with TRBD2. Germline CDR1 and CDR2: PRHDT and FYEKMQ (reference sequence). Trimming at V came to 0 bases and at J to 4 bases, leaving 6 bases not matched to a gene. The CDR3 totals 16 residues. The CDR3 region is CASSLGAGGRGETQYF. CDR3 DNA sequence: TGTGCCAGCAGCTTAGGAGCGGGGGGCCGGGGAGAGACCCAGTACTTC.

This rearrangement joins TRBV5-5 to TRBJ2-2; TRBD1 aligns across 7 bases. This CDR3 has 16 amino acids. Germline V gives CDR1 SGHKS, CDR2 YYEKEE (reference sequence). With 3 bases clipped from V and 5 bases from J, the junction kept 10 bases outside the gene matches. The CDR3 sequence: CASSSDREIWTGELFF. CDR3 sequence (DNA): TGTGCCAGCAGCTCCGACAGGGAAATTTGGACCGGGGAGCTGTTTTTT. Full variable domain (missing parts from reference TRBV5-5 and TRBJ2-2): DAGVTQSPTHLIKTRGQQVTLRCSPISGHKSVSWYQQVLGQGPQFIFQYYEKEERGRGNFPDRFSARQFPNYSSELNVNALLLGDSALYLCASSSDREIWTGELFFGEGSRLTVL.

The chain carries TRBV5-1 and TRBJ1-5; D gene uncertain. V was shortened by 0 bases and J by 5 bases, with 9 bases between the two germline ends. Germline CDR1 SGHRS, CDR2 YFSETQ. The CDR3 loop spans 14 amino acids. CDR3: CASSLGAVDQPQHF. CDR3 nucleotide sequence: TGCGCCAGCAGCTTGGGTGCAGTTGATCAGCCCCAGCATTTT. The entire variable domain, with the rest obtained from reference TRBV5-1 and TRBJ1-5, is as follows: KAGVTQTPRYLIKTRGQQVTLSCSPISGHRSVSWYQQTPGQGLQFLFEYFSETQRNKGNFPGRFSGRQFSNSRSEMNVSTLELGDSALYLCASSLGAVDQPQHFGDGTRLSIL.

The chain carries TRBV5-6 and TRBJ2-7, with 9 bases aligning to TRBD1. Germline-derived CDR1 and CDR2 are SGHDT and YYEEEE. V dropped 4 bases and J dropped 2; count of bases not matched to a gene: 4. CDR3 length equals 14 residues. This chain's CDR3 is CASSPWDRAYEQYF. CDR3 coding DNA: TGTGCCAGCAGCCCGTGGGACAGGGCCTACGAGCAGTACTTC. Full variable domain (missing parts from reference TRBV5-6 and TRBJ2-7): DAGVTQSPTHLIKTRGQQVTLRCSPKSGHDTVSWYQQALGQGPQFIFQYYEEEERQRGNFPDRFSGHQFPNYSSELNVNALLLGDSALYLCASSPWDRAYEQYFGPGTRLTVT.

V usage is TRBV5-1 and J usage is TRBJ1-2; 8 bases agree with TRBD1. CDR3 length equals 12 residues. Losses at the gene ends were 4 bases for V and 8 bases for J; bases not matched to a gene: 4. CDR1 is SGHRS and CDR2 is YFSETQ in the germline V gene. The CDR3 sequence is CASSTGQGGYTF. The CDR3 nucleotides read TGCGCCAGCAGCACTGGACAGGGAGGCTACACCTTC. The whole variable domain, remainder taken from reference TRBV5-1 and TRBJ1-2, is KAGVTQTPRYLIKTRGQQVTLSCSPISGHRSVSWYQQTPGQGLQFLFEYFSETQRNKGNFPGRFSGRQFSNSRSEMNVSTLELGDSALYLCASSTGQGGYTFGSGTRLTVV.

The V gene is TRBV25-1, the J gene TRBJ2-2; 9 positions agree with TRBD1. Germline assignment: CDR1 MGHDK and CDR2 SYGVNS. V was pared by 5 bases and J by 6 bases, with 10 bases of the junction left unmatched. CDR3 length: 16 residues. CDR3 coding DNA: TGTGCCAGCAGTAAACCGGGACAGGGCTTGGCCGGGGAGCTGTTTTTT. Amino acid sequence: CASSKPGQGLAGELFF. The full variable domain, completed using reference TRBV25-1 and TRBJ2-2, is EADIYQTPRYLVIGTGKKITLECSQTMGHDKMYWYQQDPGMELHLIHYSYGVNSTEKGDLSSESTVSRIRTEHFPLTLESARPSHTSQYLCASSKPGQGLAGELFFGEGSRLTVL.

V usage is TRBV5-1 and J usage is TRBJ1-1, with D possibly TRBD1 on 6 matching bases. Trimming removed 4 bases from V and 3 bases from J, with 16 bases in between. This CDR3 region has 15 residues. Looked up from germline, CDR1 is SGHRS and CDR2 is YFSETQ. CDR3 nucleotides: TGCGCCAGCAGCGTAACAGGGTTGGTTGACACTGAAGCTTTCTTT. This gives the protein CASSVTGLVDTEAFF.

The chain has TRBV28 and TRBJ2-6; TRBD1 matches 7 bases. Germline loops: CDR1 MDHEN, CDR2 SYDVKM. The trim removed 5 bases at V and 0 bases at J, leaving 1 base unmatched. This CDR3 region has 15 residues. CDR3 bases: TGTGCCAGCAGTAGGGACAGCTCTGGGGCCAACGTCCTGACTTTC. It translates to CASSRDSSGANVLTF.

The count of this clone is one. V is TRBV5-6 and J is TRBJ2-7; tentative D call: TRBD1 (7 bases). V lost 1 base and J 6 bases, leaving 14 bases between the germline ends. This CDR3 is 14 amino acids long. CDR1 and CDR2 (germline): SGHDT, YYEEEE. CDR3 protein: CASSLNRGLSEQYF. The CDR3 nucleotides are TGTGCCAGCAGCTTGAACAGGGGACTCTCCGAGCAGTACTTC.

The chain couples TRBV6-5 to TRBJ1-2; no clear D. Germline lookup yields CDR1 MNHEY and CDR2 SVGAGI. This CDR3 comprises 14 residues. With 0 bases removed from V and 5 bases from J, the gap between germline ends came to 10 bases. CDR3 loop: CASSYSVGVYGYTF. Here the CDR3 DNA reads TGTGCCAGCAGTTACTCGGTAGGAGTTTATGGCTACACCTTC.

The chain employs TRBV19 and TRBJ2-7; possibly TRBD2 for D (5 bases). The V end lost 3 bases, the J end lost 6 bases, and 12 bases lay between the germline ends. Germline CDR1 is LNHDA and CDR2 is SQIVND (reference sequence). The CDR3 consists of 13 residues. The CDR3 spells CASSMGGSPEQYF. CDR3 bases: TGTGCCAGTAGTATGGGCGGGTCACCCGAGCAGTACTTC.